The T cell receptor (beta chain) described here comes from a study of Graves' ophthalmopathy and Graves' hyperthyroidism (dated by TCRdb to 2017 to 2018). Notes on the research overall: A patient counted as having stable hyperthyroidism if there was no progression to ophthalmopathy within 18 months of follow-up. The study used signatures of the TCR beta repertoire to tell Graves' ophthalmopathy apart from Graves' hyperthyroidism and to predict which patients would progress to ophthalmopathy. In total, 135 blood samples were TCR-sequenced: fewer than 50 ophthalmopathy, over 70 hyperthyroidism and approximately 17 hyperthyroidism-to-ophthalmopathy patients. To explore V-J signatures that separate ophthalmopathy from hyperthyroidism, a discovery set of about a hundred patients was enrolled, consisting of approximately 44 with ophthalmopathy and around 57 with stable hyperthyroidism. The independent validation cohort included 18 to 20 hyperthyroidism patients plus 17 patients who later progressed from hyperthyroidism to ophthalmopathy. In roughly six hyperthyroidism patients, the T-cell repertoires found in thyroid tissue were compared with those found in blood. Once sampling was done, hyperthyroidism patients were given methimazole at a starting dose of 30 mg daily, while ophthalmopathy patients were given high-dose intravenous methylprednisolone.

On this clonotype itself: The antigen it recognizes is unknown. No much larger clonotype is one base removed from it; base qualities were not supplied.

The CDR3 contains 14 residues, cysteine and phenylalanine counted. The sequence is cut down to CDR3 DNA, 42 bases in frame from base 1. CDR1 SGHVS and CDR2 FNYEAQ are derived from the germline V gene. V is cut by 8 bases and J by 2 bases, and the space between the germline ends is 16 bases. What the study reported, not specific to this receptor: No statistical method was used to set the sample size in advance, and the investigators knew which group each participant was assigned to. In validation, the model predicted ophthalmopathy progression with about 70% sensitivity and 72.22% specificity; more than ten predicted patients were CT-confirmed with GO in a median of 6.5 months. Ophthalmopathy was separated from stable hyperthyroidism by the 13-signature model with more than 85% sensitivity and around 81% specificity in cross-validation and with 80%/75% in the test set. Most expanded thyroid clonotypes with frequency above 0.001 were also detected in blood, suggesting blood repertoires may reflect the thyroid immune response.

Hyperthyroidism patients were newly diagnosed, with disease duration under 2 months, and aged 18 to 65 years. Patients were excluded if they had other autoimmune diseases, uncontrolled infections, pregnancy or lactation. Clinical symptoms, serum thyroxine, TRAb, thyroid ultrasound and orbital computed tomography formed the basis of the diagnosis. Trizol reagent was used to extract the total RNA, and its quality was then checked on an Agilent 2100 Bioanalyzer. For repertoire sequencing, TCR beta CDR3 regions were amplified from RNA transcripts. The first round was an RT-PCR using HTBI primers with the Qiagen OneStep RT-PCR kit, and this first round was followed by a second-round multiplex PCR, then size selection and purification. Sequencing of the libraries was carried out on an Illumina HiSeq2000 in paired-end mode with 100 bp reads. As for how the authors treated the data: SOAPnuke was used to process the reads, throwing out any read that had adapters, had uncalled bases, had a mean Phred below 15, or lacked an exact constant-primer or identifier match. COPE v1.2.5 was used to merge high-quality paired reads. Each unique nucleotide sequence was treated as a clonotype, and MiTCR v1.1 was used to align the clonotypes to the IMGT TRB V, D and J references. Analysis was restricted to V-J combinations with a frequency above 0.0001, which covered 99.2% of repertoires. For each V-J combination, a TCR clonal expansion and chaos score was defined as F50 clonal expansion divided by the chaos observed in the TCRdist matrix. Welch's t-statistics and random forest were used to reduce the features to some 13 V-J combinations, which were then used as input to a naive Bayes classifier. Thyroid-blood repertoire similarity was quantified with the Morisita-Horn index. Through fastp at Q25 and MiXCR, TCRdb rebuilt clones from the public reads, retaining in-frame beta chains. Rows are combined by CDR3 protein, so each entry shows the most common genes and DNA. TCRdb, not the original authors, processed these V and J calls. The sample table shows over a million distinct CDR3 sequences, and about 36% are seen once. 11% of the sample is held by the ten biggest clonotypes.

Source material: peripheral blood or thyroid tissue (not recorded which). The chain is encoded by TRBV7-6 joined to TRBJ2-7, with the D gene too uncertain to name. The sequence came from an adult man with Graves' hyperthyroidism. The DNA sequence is TGTGCCAGCTCACCTGGGGTTAATACCTACGAGCAGTACTTC. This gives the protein CASSPGVNTYEQYF.